The 3 T cell receptor beta chains below come from one sample, sequenced in a study of graft-versus-host responses after intestinal transplantation. Only in-frame clones appear in the TCRdb table, and some are missing; sequencing was by immunoSEQ multiplex PCR. This table has around 120,000 clones, roughly 95% appearing once. Their cognate antigens are unknown. This specimen was unstimulated CD8+ T cells sorted from spleen or lymph node cells, taken before intestinal transplant. These receptors all stem from a human donor who received an intestinal transplant.

The chain joins TRBV27 to TRBJ2-2, with TRBD2 as a possible D gene (6 bases). V was cut by 1 base and J by 4 bases, with 13 bases left in between. The CDR3 runs to 16 residues. CDR1 is MNHEY, CDR2 SMNVEV, per germline (reference sequence). CDR3 protein: CASSLYPGSSTGELFF. The CDR3 DNA follows: TGTGCCAGCAGTTTATACCCCGGGAGCAGCACCGGGGAGCTGTTTTTT.

CDR3 sequence: CAISALAGVASTGTGELFF. The CDR3 coding sequence is TGTGCCATCAGTGCGCTAGCGGGAGTAGCATCAACGGGGACCGGGGAGCTGTTTTTT. The rearrangement links TRBV10-3 to TRBJ2-2, with 10 positions matching TRBD2. CDR1 and CDR2 (germline): ENHRY, SYGVKD. The V gene end was trimmed by 4 bases and the J gene end by 5 bases; junction bases not matched to a gene: 16. The CDR3 consists of 19 residues.

The V call is TRBV13, the J call TRBJ2-7; 12 positions agree with TRBD1. Germline V gene lookup returns CDR1 PRHDT and CDR2 FYEKMQ (reference sequence). The CDR3 loop spans 14 amino acids. J was trimmed by 4 bases and V by 5 bases; bases with no gene match: 3. The CDR3 sequence is CASSQGQGAYEQYF. DNA of the CDR3: TGTGCCAGCAGCCAGGGACAGGGGGCATACGAGCAGTACTTC.